This entry is about one TCR beta chain. Its antigen is not known. TCRdb keeps only in-frame clones here, not all; method: immunoSEQ multiplex PCR. This sample yields 150,000 to 200,000 clones, of which approximately 92% are seen a single time; 0.067% belongs to the top ten. V shed 7 bases, J shed 7 bases, and the junction held 9 bases outside the gene matches. The germline V gene has CDR1 SGHRS and CDR2 YFSETQ. The CDR3 loop spans 13 amino acids. Adults of Caucasian background living in Nashville, Tennessee made up all donors. The entry originates in a study of shared clonotypes between healthy human individuals. Study overall: Used for every donor were three CD4 naive, three CD4 memory, two CD8 naive and one CD8 memory plate.

Study results and limitations: An effect of sequencing depth on clonotype sharing among donors was expected.

The sequenced sample was naive CD4+ T cells sorted from blood. Specified subset: CD45RA+ positively selected. The sequence was obtained from a woman in her 30s in good health. The V call is TRBV5-1, the J call TRBJ1-2; 8 bases match TRBD1. This CDR3 is CASGTDRASGYTF. The CDR3 nucleotides are TGCGCCAGCGGGACGGACAGGGCATCTGGCTACACCTTC.